The entry below gives a single T cell receptor beta chain sequence along with its context. Germline V gene sequence: CDR1 KGHSH, CDR2 LQKENI. The CDR3 has 15 amino acids. V lost 3 bases and J lost 5; bases outside the gene matches: 5. The data are from a study of cytomegalovirus exposure and HLA in healthy donors. PCR primers comprised 60 Vbeta and 13 Jbeta primers. Assay used: immunoSEQ multiplex PCR; TCRdb lists only in-frame clones, some missing. This sample has 55,000 to 70,000 clones, with 83% found just once. The source material was PBMCs. This chain joins TRBV18 and TRBJ2-3; 10 positions match TRBD1. The clonotype was recovered from a human donor in good health. The CDR3 nucleotides read TGTGCCAGCTCACCTACCGGGACAGGGGAAGATACGCAGTATTTT. It specifies CASSPTGTGEDTQYF.